This T cell receptor (beta chain) stems from a study of spatial heterogeneity in lung cancer. Study-wide context: The donors comprised about 69 untreated early-stage non-small cell lung cancer patients.

As for time point: blood at routine non-recurrence follow-up after resection. Tumor, nontumor lung or frozen PBMC supplied whole RNA that was sequenced unsorted. J lost 3 bases, V lost 5 bases, and 13 bases had no gene match. The germline CDR1 and CDR2 sequences are DFQATT and SNEGSKA (reference sequence). CDR3 length: 15 amino acids. TCRdb used MiXCR to reprocess the 5' RACE reads, holding one entry per CDR3 protein. This table has 18,000 or so distinct CDR3 sequences, 9% to 10% appearing once. By proportion, this clonotype is medium-sized (0.01 to 0.1%). This receptor was obtained from a male donor with early-stage non-small cell lung cancer. The material was PBMCs, obtained at follow-up. This chain joins TRBV20-1 and TRBJ2-7; 7 bases align to TRBD1. The CDR3 region is CSAGTDRAEFYEQYF. The CDR3 coding sequence is TGCAGTGCTGGAACCGACAGGGCAGAATTCTACGAGCAGTACTTC.